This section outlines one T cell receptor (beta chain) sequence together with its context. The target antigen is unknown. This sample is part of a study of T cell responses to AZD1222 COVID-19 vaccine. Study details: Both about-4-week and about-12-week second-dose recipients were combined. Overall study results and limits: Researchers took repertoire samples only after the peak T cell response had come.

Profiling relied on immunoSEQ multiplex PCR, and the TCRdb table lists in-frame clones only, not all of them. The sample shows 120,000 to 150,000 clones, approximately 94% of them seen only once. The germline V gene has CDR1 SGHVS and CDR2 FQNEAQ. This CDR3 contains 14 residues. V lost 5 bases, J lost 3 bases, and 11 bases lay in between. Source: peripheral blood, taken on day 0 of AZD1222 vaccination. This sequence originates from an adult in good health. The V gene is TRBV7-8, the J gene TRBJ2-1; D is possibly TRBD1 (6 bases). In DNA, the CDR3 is TGTGCCAGCAGCACCGGACAGCTCTACAATGAGCAGTTCTTC. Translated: CASSTGQLYNEQFF.